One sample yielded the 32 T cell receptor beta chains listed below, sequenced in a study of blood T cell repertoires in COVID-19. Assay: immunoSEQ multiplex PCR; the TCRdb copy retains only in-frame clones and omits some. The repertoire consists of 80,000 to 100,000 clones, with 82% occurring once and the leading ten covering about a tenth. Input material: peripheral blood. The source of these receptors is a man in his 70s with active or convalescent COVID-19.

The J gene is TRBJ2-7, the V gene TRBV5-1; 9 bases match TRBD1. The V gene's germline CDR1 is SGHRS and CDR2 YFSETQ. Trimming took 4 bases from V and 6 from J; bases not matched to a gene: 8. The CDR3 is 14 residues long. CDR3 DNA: TGCGCCAGCAGCGGATCCGGGACAGGGTTCGAGCAGTACTTC. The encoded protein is CASSGSGTGFEQYF.

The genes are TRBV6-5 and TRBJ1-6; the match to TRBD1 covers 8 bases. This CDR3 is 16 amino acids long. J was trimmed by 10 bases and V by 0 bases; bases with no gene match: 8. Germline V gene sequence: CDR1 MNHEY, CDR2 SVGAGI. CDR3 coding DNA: TGTGCCAGCAGTTACTCGTACAGGGGGAATGGGTCACCCCTCCACTTT. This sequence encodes CASSYSYRGNGSPLHF.

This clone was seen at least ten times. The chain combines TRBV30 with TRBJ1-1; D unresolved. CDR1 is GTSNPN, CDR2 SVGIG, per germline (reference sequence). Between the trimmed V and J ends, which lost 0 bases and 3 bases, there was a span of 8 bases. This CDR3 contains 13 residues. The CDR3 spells CAWSVSPDTEAFF. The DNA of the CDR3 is TGTGCCTGGAGTGTATCCCCGGACACTGAAGCTTTCTTT. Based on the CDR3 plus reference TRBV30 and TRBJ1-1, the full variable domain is SQTIHQWPATLVQPVGSPLSLECTVEGTSNPNLYWYRQAAGRGLQLLFYSVGIGQISSEVPQNLSASRPQDRQFILSSKKLLLSDSGFYLCAWSVSPDTEAFFGQGTRLTVV.

CDR3 in amino acids: CASSQGPTGGRTQPQHF. The CDR3 DNA reads TGCGCCAGCAGCCAGGGCCCGACAGGGGGTAGGACGCAGCCCCAGCATTTT. The chain couples TRBV5-1 to TRBJ1-5; 9 bases align to TRBD1. J gave up 7 bases and V 4 bases, and 15 bases lay outside the gene matches. Germline loops: CDR1 SGHRS, CDR2 YFSETQ. CDR3 size: 17 residues.

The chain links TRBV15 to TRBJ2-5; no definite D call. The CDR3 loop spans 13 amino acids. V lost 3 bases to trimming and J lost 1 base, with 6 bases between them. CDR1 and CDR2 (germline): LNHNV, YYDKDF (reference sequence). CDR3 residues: CATSRWSQETQYF. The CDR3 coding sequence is TGTGCCACCAGCAGGTGGAGCCAAGAGACCCAGTACTTC. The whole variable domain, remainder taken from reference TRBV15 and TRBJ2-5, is DAMVIQNPRYQVTQFGKPVTLSCSQTLNHNVMYWYQQKSSQAPKLLFHYYDKDFNNEADTPDNFQSRRPNTSFCFLDIRSPGLGDTAMYLCATSRWSQETQYFGPGTRLLVL.

The CDR3 loop is CASSQFGGDTNYGYTF. In nucleotides, the CDR3 is TGTGCCAGCTCGCAATTCGGTGGCGACACCAACTATGGCTACACCTTC. V is TRBV18 and J is TRBJ1-2; D unclear. V shed 6 bases and J shed 2 bases, with 19 bases lying between them. The CDR3 consists of 16 residues. Germline CDR1 is KGHSH and CDR2 is LQKENI. The complete variable domain, with remaining parts taken from reference TRBV18 and TRBJ1-2, reads NAGVMQNPRHLVRRRGQEARLRCSPMKGHSHVYWYRQLPEEGLKFMVYLQKENIIDESGMPKERFSAEFPKEGPSILRIQQVVRGDSAAYFCASSQFGGDTNYGYTFGSGTRLTVV.

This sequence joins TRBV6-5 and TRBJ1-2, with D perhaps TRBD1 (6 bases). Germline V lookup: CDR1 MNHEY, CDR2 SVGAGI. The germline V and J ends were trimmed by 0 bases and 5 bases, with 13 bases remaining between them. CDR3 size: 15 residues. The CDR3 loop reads CASSYSTGSGYGYTF. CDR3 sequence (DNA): TGTGCCAGCAGTTACTCGACAGGATCCGGGTATGGCTACACCTTC.

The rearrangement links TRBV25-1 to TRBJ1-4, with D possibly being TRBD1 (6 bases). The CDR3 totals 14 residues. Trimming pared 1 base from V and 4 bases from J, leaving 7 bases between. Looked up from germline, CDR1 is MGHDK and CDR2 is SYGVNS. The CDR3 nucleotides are TGTGCCAGCAGTGAATTACAGGGTAATGAAAAACTGTTTTTT. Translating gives CASSELQGNEKLFF.

The CDR3 DNA reads TGTGCCAGCAGCAAAGGGACAGCTAGCACAGATACGCAGTATTTT. It translates to CASSKGTASTDTQYF. The gene calls are TRBV11-3 and TRBJ2-3; 7 nucleotides match TRBD1. The CDR3 totals 15 residues. V gave up 5 bases and J gave up 0 bases; unmatched junction bases: 5. CDR1 and CDR2 (germline): SGHNT, YENEEA.

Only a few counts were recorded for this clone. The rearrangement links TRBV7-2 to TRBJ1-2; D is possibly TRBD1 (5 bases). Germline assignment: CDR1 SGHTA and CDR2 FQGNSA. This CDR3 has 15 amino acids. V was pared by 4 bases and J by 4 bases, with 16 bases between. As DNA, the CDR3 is TGTGCCAGCAGCTCCGGGGGGGGTATCGGCTATGGCTACACCTTC. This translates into CASSSGGGIGYGYTF.

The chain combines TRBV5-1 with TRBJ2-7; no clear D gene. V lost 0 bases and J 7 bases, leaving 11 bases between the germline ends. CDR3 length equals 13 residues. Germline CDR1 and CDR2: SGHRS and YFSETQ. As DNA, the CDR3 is TGCGCCAGCAGCTTGGTGAGCCCTCCGGAGCAGTACTTC. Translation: CASSLVSPPEQYF. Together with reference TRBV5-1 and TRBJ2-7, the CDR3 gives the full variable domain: KAGVTQTPRYLIKTRGQQVTLSCSPISGHRSVSWYQQTPGQGLQFLFEYFSETQRNKGNFPGRFSGRQFSNSRSEMNVSTLELGDSALYLCASSLVSPPEQYFGPGTRLTVT.

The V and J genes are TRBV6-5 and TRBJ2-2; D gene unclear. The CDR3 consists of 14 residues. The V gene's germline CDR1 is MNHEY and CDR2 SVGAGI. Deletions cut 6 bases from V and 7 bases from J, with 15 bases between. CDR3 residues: CASRRDILGGELFF. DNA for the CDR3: TGTGCCAGCAGACGCGACATCTTGGGCGGGGAGCTGTTTTTT.

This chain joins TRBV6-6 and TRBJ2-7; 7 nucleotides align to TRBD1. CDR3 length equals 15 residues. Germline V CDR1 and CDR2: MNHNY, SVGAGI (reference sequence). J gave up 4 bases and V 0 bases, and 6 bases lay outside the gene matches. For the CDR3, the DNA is TGTGCCAGCAGTTACTCAAGGACAGGAGCTTACGAGCAGTACTTC. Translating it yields CASSYSRTGAYEQYF.

CDR3 sequence: CASSGQAAMRPLHF. For the CDR3, the DNA is TGTGCCAGCAGCGGACAGGCCGCAATGCGGCCCCTCCACTTT. V and J are TRBV6-5 and TRBJ1-6; 7 nucleotides align to TRBD1. Losses at the gene ends were 6 bases for V and 13 bases for J; bases not matched to a gene: 12. This CDR3 has 14 amino acids. Germline assignment: CDR1 MNHEY and CDR2 SVGAGI.

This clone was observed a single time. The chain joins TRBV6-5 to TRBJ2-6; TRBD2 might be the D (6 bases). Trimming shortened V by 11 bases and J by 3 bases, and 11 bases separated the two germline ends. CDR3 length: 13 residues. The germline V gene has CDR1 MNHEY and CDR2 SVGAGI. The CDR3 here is CAASEGGANVLTF. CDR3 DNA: TGTGCCGCATCGGAGGGTGGGGCCAACGTCCTGACTTTC.

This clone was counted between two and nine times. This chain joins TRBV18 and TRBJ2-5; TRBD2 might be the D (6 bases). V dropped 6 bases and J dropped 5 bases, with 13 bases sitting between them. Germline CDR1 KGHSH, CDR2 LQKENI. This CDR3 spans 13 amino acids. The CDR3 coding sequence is TGTGCCAGCTCGATGGGACTCCACGAGACCCAGTACTTC. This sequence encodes CASSMGLHETQYF.

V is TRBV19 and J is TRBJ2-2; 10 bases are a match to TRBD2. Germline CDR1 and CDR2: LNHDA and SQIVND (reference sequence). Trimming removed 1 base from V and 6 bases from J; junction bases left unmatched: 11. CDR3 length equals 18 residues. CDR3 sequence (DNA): TGTGCCAGTAGTATAGGGGCGTGGGGACTAGCGCTTTCCGGGGAGCTGTTTTTT. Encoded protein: CASSIGAWGLALSGELFF.

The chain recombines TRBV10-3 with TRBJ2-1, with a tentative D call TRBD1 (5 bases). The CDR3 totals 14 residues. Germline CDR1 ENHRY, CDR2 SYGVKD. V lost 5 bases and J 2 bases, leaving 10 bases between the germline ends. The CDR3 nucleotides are TGTGCCATCAGTCCAGGGAACACCTACAATGAGCAGTTCTTC. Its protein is CAISPGNTYNEQFF.

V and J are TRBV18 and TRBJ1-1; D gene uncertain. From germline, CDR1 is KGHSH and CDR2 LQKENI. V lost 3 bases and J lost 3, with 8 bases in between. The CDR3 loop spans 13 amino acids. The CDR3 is CASSPGQDTEAFF. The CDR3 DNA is TGTGCCAGCTCACCCGGCCAGGACACTGAAGCTTTCTTT.

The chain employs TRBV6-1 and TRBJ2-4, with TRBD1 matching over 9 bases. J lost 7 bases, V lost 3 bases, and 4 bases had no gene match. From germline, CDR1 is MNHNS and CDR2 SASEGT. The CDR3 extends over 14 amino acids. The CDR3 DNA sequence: TGTGCCAGCAGTGAGGGGGACAGGGTGAACATTCAGTACTTC. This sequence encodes CASSEGDRVNIQYF.

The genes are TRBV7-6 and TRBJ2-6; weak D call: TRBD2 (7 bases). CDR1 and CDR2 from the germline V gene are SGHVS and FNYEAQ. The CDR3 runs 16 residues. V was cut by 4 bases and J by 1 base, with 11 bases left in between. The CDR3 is CASSSRGGSGANVLTF. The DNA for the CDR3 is TGTGCCAGCAGCTCGAGGGGGGGATCTGGGGCCAACGTCCTGACTTTC. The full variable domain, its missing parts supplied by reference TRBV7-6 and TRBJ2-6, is GAGVSQSPRYKVTKRGQDVALRCDPISGHVSLYWYRQALGQGPEFLTYFNYEAQQDKSGLPNDRFSAERPEGSISTLTIQRTEQRDSAMYRCASSSRGGSGANVLTFGAGSRLTVL.

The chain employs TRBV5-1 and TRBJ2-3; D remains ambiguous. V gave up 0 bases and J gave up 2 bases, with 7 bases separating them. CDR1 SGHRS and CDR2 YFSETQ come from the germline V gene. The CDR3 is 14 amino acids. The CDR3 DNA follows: TGCGCCAGCAGCTTGGAATCTATCACAGATACGCAGTATTTT. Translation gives CASSLESITDTQYF.

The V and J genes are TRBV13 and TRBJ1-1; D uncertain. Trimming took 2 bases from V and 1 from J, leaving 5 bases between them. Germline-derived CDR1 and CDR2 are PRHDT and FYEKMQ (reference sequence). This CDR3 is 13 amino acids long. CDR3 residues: CASSLRRNTEAFF. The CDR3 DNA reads TGTGCCAGCAGCTTAAGGAGGAACACTGAAGCTTTCTTT. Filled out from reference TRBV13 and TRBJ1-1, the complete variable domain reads AAGVIQSPRHLIKEKRETATLKCYPIPRHDTVYWYQQGPGQDPQFLISFYEKMQSDKGSIPDRFSAQQFSDYHSELNMSSLELGDSALYFCASSLRRNTEAFFGQGTRLTVV.

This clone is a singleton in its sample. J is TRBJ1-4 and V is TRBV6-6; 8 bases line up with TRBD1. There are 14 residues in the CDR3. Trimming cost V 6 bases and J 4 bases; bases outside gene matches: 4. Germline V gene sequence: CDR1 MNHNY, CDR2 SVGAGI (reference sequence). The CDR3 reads CASRDRGGNEKLFF. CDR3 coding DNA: TGTGCCAGCAGAGACAGGGGAGGTAATGAAAAACTGTTTTTT.

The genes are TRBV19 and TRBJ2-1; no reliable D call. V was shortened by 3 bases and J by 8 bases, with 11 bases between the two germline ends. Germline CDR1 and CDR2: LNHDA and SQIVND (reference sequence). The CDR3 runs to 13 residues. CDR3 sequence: CASSMVMSDEQFF. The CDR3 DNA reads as TGTGCCAGTAGTATGGTGATGAGTGATGAGCAGTTCTTC. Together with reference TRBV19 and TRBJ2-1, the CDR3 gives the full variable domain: DGGITQSPKYLFRKEGQNVTLSCEQNLNHDAMYWYRQDPGQGLRLIYYSQIVNDFQKGDIAEGYSVSREKKESFPLTVTSAQKNPTAFYLCASSMVMSDEQFFGPGTRLTVL.

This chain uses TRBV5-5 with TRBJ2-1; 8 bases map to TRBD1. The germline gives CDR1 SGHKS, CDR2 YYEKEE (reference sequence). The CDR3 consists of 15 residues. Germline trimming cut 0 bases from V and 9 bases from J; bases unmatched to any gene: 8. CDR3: CASSLDRGISGEQFF. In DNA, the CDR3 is TGTGCCAGCAGCTTGGACAGGGGGATCAGCGGTGAGCAGTTCTTC.

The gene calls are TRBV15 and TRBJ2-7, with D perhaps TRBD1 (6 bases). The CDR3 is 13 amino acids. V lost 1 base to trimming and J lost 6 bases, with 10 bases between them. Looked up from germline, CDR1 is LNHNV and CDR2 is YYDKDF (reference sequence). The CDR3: CATSRAGTSEQYF. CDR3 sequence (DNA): TGTGCCACCAGCAGAGCCGGGACATCCGAGCAGTACTTC.

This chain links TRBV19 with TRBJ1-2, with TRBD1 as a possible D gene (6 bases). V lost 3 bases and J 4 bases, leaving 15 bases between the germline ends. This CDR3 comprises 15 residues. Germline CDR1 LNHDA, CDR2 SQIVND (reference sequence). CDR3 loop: CASSMGTGIPYGYTF. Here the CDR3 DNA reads TGTGCCAGTAGTATGGGTACAGGGATCCCCTATGGCTACACCTTC.

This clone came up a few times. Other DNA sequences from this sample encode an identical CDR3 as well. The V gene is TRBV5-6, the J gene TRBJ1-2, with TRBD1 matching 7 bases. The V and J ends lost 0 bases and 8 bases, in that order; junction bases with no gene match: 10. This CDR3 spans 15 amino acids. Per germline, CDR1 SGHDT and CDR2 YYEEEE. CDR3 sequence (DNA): TGTGCCAGCAGCTTGGCCGGACAGGTTGTAAGAGGCTACACCTTC. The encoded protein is CASSLAGQVVRGYTF.

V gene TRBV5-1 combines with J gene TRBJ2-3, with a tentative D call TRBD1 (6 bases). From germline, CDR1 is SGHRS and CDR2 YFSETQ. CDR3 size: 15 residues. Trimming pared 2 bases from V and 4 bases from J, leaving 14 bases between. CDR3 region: CASSLQGGSPDTQYF. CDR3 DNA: TGCGCCAGCAGCTTACAGGGTGGTTCCCCAGATACGCAGTATTTT.

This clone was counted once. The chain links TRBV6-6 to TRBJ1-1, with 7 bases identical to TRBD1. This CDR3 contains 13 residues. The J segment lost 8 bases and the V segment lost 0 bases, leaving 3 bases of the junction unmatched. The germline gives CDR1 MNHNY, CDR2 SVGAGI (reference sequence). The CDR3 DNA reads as TGTGCCAGCAGTTACTCTCCGACAGGGGAAGCTTTCTTT. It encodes CASSYSPTGEAFF.

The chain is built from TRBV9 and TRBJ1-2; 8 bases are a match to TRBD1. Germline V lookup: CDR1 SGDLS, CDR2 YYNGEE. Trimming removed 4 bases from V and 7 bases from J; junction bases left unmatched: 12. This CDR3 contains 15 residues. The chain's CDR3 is CASSSRTGIRAGYTF. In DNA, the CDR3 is TGTGCCAGCAGCTCCCGGACAGGGATAAGGGCTGGCTACACCTTC.